The clone carrying this T cell receptor (beta chain) came up many times. The data were taken from a study of T-cell reconstitution after alpha-beta-depleted transplantation in children. The CDR3 loop spans 14 amino acids. The junction had 7 bases not matched to a gene; V was cut back by 5 bases and J by 4 bases. Unique molecular identifiers featured in how the TCRbeta library was prepared. MiXCR, applied by TCRdb to the PCR reads, yields one record per CDR3 protein. The table shows about 690,000 distinct CDR3 sequences, with roughly 17% occurring only once. This sequence was found in a human donor who donated a stem cell graft to a child with acute myeloid leukemia. The chain uses TRBV12-3 or TRBV12-4 and TRBJ1-2; 7 nucleotides line up with TRBD1. The source was PBMCs from the stem cell graft donor, collected from the stem cell graft. CDR3: CASSADRAIYGYTF. The DNA for the CDR3 is TGTGCCAGCAGTGCTGACAGGGCGATCTATGGCTACACCTTC.